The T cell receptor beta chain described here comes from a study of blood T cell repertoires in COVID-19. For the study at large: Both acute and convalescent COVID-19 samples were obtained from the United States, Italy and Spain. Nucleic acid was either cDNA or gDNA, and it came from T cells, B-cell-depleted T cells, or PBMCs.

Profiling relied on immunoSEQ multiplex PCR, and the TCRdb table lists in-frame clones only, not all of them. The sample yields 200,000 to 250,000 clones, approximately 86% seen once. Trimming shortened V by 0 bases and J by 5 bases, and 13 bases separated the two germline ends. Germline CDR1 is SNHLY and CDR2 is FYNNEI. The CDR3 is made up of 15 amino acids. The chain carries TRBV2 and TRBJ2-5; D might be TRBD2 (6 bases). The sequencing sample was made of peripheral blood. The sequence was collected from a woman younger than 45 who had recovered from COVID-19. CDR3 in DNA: TGTGCCAGCAGTGAAGCGGGGGGTGAATTGGAGACCCAGTACTTC. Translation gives CASSEAGGELETQYF. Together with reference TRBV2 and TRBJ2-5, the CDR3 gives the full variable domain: EPEVTQTPSHQVTQMGQEVILRCVPISNHLYFYWYRQILGQKVEFLVSFYNNEISEKSEIFDDQFSVERPDGSNFTLKIRSTKLEDSAMYFCASSEAGGELETQYFGPGTRLLVL.